Ten or more counts support the clone carrying this T cell receptor (beta chain). The sample comes from a study of T-cell reconstitution after alpha-beta-depleted transplantation in children. The CDR3 has 13 residues. V lost 5 bases and J lost 3; bases outside the gene matches: 5. In germline, CDR1 is DFQATT, CDR2 SNEGSKA (reference sequence). Preparation of the TCRbeta library involved a method that used unique molecular identifiers. TCRdb re-derived calls from the PCR reads in MiXCR, one entry per CDR3 protein. The data show roughly 590,000 distinct CDR3 sequences, roughly 17% seen once. The TCR sequence derives from a human donor who donated a stem cell graft to a child with acute myeloid leukemia. The V gene is TRBV20-1, the J gene TRBJ2-7, with 9 bases that match TRBD1. Sequenced material: PBMCs from the stem cell graft donor, taken from the stem cell graft. Here the CDR3 reads CSAPGQGIYEQYF. CDR3 bases: TGCAGTGCTCCAGGACAGGGGATCTACGAGCAGTACTTC.